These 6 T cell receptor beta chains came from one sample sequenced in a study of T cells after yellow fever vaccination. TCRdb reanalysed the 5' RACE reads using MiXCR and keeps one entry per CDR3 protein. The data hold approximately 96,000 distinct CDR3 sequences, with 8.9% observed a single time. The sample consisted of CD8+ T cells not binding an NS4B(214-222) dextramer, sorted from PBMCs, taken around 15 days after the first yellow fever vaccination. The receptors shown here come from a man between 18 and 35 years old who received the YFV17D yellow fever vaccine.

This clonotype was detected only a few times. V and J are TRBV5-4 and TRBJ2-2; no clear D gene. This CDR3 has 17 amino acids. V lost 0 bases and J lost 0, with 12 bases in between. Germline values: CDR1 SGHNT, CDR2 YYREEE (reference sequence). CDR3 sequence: CASSLAVSAPNTGELFF. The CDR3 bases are TGTGCCAGCAGCTTGGCCGTCTCGGCACCGAACACCGGGGAGCTGTTTTTT.

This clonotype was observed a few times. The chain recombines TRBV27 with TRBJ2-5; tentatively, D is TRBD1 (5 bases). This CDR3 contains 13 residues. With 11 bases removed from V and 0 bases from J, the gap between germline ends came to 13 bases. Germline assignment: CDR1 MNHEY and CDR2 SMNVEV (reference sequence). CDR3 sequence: CAVRAGYQETQYF. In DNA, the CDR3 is TGTGCCGTCAGGGCAGGGTACCAAGAGACCCAGTACTTC.

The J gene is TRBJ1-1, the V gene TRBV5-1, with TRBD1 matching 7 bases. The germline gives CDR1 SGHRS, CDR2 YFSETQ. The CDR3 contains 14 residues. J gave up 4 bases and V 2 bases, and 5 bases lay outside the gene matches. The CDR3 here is CASSLEGAVTEAFF. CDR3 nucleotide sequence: TGCGCCAGCAGCTTAGAGGGGGCAGTCACTGAAGCTTTCTTT.

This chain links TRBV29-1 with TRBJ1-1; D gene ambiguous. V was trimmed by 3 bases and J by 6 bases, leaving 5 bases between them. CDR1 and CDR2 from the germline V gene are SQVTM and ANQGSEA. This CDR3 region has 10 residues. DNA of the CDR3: TGCAGCGTTGAGGAGCCTGAAGCTTTCTTT. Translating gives CSVEEPEAFF.

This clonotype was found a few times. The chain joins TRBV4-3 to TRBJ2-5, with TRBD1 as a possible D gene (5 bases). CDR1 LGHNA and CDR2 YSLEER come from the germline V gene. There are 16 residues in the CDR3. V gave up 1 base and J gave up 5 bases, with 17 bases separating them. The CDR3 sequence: CASSQGGSPLGETQYF. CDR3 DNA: TGCGCCAGCAGCCAAGGGGGCAGCCCACTCGGGGAGACCCAGTACTTC.

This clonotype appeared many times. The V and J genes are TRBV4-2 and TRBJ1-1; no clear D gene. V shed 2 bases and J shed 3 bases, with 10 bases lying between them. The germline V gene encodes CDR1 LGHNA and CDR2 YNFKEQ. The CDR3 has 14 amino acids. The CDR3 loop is CASSQLAPDTEAFF. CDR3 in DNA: TGTGCCAGCAGCCAACTAGCCCCGGACACTGAAGCTTTCTTT.